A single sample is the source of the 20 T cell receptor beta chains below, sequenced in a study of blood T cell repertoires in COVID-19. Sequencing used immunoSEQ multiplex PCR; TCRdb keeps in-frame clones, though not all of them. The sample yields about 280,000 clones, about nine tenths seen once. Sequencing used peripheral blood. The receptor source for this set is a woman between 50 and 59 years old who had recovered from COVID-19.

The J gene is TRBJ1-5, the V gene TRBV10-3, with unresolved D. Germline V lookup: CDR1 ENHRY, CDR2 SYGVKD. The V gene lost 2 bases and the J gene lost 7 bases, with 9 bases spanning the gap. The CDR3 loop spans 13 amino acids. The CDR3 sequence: CAISETELQPQHF. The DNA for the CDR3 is TGTGCCATCAGTGAGACAGAGTTACAGCCCCAGCATTTT.

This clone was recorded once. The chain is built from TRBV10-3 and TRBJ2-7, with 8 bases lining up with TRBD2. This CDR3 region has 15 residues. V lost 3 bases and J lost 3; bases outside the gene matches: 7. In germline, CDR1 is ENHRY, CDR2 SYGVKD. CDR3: CAISDTGGSGYEQYF. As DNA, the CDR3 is TGTGCCATCAGTGACACGGGAGGGTCCGGCTACGAGCAGTACTTC.

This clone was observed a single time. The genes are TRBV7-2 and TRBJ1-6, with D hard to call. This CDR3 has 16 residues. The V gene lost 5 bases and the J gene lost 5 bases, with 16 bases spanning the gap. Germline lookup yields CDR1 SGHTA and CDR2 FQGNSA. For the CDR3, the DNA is TGTGCCAGCAGCCTATCCCCCGGGATGAATAATTCACCCCTCCACTTT. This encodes CASSLSPGMNNSPLHF.

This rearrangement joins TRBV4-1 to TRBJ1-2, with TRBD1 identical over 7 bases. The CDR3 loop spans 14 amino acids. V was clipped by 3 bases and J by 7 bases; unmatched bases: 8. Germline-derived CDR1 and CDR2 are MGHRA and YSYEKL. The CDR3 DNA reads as TGCGCCAGCAGCCAGACAGGGACCCCCCTTGGCTACACCTTC. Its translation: CASSQTGTPLGYTF.

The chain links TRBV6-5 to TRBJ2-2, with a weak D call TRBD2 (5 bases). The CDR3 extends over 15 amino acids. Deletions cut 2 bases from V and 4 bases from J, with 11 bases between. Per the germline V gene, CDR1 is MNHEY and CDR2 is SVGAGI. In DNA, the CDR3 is TGTGCCAGCAGTTACCGTATAGCGCGCACCGGGGAGCTGTTTTTT. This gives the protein CASSYRIARTGELFF.

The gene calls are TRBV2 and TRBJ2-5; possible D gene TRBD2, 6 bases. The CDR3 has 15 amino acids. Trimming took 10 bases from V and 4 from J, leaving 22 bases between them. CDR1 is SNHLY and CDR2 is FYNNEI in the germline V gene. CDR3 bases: TGTGCCACCCTAGGAGCGGGCCCTTGGGGAGAGACCCAGTACTTC. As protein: CATLGAGPWGETQYF. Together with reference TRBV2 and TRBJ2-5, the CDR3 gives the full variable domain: EPEVTQTPSHQVTQMGQEVILRCVPISNHLYFYWYRQILGQKVEFLVSFYNNEISEKSEIFDDQFSVERPDGSNFTLKIRSTKLEDSAMYFCATLGAGPWGETQYFGPGTRLLVL.

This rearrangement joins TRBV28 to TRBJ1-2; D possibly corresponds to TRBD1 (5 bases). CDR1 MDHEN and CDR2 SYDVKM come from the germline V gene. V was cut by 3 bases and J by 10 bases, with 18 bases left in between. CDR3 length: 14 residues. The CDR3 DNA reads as TGTGCCAGCAGTTTTCAGGACACCCCTATGGCCTACACCTTC. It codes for CASSFQDTPMAYTF.

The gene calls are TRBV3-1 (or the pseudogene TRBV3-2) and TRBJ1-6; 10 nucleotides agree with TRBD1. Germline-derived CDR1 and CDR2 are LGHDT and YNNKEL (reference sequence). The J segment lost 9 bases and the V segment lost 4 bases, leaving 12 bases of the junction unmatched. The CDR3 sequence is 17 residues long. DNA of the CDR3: TGTGCCAGCAGCCTCTTGGGGCGGGACAGGGGTATTTCACCCCTCCACTTT. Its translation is CASSLLGRDRGISPLHF.

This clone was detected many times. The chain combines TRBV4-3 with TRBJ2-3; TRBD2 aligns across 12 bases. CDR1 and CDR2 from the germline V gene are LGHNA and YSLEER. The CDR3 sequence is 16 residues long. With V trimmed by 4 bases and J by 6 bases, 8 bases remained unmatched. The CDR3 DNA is TGCGCCAGCAGCCCGACTAGCGGGGGAGGTGTGGATACGCAGTATTTT. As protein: CASSPTSGGGVDTQYF.

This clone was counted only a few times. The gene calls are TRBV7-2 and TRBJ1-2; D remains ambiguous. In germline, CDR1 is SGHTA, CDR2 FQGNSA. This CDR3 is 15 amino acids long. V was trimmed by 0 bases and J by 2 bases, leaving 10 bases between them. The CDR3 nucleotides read TGTGCCAGCAGCTTAGCGTTGGACTCCAACTATGGCTACACCTTC. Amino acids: CASSLALDSNYGYTF.

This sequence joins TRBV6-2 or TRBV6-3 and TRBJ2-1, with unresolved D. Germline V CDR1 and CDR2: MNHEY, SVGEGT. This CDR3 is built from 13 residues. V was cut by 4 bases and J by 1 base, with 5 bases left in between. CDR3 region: CASSSHSYNEQFF. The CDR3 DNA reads TGTGCCAGCAGTTCCCATTCCTACAATGAGCAGTTCTTC.

The DNA of the CDR3 is TGTGCCAGCAGTTACGACAGCTCCTACGAGCAGTACTTC. This codes for CASSYDSSYEQYF. This rearrangement joins TRBV6-5 to TRBJ2-7; tentative D call: TRBD1 (5 bases). CDR3 length: 13 residues. V was clipped by 2 bases and J by 0 bases, with 5 bases between them. Germline lookup yields CDR1 MNHEY and CDR2 SVGAGI.

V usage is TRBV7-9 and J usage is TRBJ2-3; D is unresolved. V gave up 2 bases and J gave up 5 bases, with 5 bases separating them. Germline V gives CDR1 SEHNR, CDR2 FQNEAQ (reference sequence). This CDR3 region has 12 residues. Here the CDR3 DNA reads TGTGCCAGCAGCTTATTCCTAGATACGCAGTATTTT. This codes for CASSLFLDTQYF.

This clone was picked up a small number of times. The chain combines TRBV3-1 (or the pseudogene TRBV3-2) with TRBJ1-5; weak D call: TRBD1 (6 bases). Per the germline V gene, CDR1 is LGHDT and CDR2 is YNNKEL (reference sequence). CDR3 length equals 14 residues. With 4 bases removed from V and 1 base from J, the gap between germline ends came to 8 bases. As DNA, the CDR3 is TGTGCCAGCAGCCTGGGACACAGCAATCAGCCCCAGCATTTT. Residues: CASSLGHSNQPQHF.

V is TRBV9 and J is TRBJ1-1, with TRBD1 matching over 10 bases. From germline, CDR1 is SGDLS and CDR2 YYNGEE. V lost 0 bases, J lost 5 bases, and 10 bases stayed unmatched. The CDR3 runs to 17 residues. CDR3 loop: CASSVAGRQGAQTEAFF. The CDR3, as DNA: TGTGCCAGCAGCGTAGCGGGAAGACAGGGGGCGCAGACTGAAGCTTTCTTT.

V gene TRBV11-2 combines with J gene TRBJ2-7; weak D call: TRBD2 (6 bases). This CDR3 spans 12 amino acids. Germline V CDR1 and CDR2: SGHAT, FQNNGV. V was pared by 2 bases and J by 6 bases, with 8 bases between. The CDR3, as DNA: TGTGCCAGCAGCTTAACGGGGGTCGAGCAGTACTTC. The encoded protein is CASSLTGVEQYF.

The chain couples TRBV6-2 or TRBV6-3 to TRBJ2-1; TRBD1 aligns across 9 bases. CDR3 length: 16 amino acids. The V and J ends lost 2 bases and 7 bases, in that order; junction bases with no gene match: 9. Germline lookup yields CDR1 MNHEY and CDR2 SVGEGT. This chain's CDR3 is CASSYRAGTGRNEQFF. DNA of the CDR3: TGTGCCAGCAGTTACCGGGCCGGGACAGGGAGGAATGAGCAGTTCTTC.

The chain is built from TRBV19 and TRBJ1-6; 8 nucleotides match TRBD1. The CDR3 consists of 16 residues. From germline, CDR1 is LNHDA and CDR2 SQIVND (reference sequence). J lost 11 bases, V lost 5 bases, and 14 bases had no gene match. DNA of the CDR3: TGTGCCAGTAGTTTTGGCCCTGACAGGGGCGGTACACCCCTCCACTTT. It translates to CASSFGPDRGGTPLHF.

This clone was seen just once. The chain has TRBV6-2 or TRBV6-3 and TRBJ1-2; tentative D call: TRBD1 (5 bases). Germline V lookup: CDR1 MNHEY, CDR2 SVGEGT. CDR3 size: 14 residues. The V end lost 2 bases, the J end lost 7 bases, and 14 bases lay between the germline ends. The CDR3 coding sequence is TGTGCCAGCAGTTACGACGGGGGGTTCGGTGGCTACACCTTC. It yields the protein CASSYDGGFGGYTF.

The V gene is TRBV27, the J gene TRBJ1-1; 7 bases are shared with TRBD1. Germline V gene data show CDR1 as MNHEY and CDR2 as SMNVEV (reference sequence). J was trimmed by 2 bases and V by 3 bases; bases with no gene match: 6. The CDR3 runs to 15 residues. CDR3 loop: CASSLNRGSNTEAFF. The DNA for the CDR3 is TGTGCCAGCAGTTTGAACAGGGGATCCAACACTGAAGCTTTCTTT.